Presented here are 10 T cell receptor beta chains from one specimen sequenced in a study of shared clonotypes between healthy human individuals. TCRdb keeps only in-frame clones here, not all; method: immunoSEQ multiplex PCR. The profile shows some 800,000 clones, over 90% of them singletons. Naive CD8 cells comprised CD45RO-negative, CCR7-positively selected cells, excluding terminally differentiated effector memory CD45RA+ cells. Sequencing used naive CD8+ T cells sorted from blood. The origin of the receptors is a man younger than 40 in good health.

The chain joins TRBV7-9 to TRBJ2-7; no reliable D call. Germline assignment: CDR1 SEHNR and CDR2 FQNEAQ (reference sequence). Trimming stripped 2 bases from V and 7 bases from J, with 9 bases between. The CDR3 totals 12 residues. CDR3 region: CASSLIGSEQYF. The CDR3 DNA follows: TGTGCCAGCAGCTTAATTGGGTCGGAGCAGTACTTC.

This chain joins TRBV4-1 and TRBJ2-2; 10 nucleotides line up with TRBD2. CDR3 length: 16 amino acids. Germline V gene data show CDR1 as MGHRA and CDR2 as YSYEKL. The J segment lost 6 bases and the V segment lost 1 base, leaving 5 bases of the junction unmatched. The CDR3, as DNA: TGCGCCAGCAGCCAAGGGATAGCGGGAGGATCCGGGGAGCTGTTTTTT. Translated, it gives CASSQGIAGGSGELFF.

The genes are TRBV21-1 and TRBJ2-1; the table's D call, TRBD2, has no DNA check behind it. TRBV21-1 is classified as a pseudogene. The CDR3 covers 14 residues. Here the CDR3 reads CASSGTSGNNEQFF. In DNA form, the CDR3 reads TGTGCCAGCAGCGGGACTAGCGGAAACAATGAGCAGTTCTTC.

This chain joins TRBV19 and TRBJ2-3, with D hard to call. V shed 1 base and J shed 5 bases, with 7 bases lying between them. This CDR3 is built from 13 residues. Germline loops: CDR1 LNHDA, CDR2 SQIVND (reference sequence). The CDR3 DNA is TGTGCCAGTAGTATAGTACCGAAAGATACGCAGTATTTT. Encoded protein: CASSIVPKDTQYF.

This chain links TRBV28 with TRBJ2-3; TRBD2 aligns across 7 bases. This CDR3 has 15 residues. The ends lost 3 bases at V and 3 bases at J; junction bases unmatched: 6. CDR1 is MDHEN and CDR2 is SYDVKM in the germline V gene. The CDR3 loop is CASSFLAGMTDTQYF. For the CDR3, the DNA is TGTGCCAGCAGTTTTTTAGCGGGCATGACAGATACGCAGTATTTT.

The V gene is TRBV11-3, the J gene TRBJ2-1; TRBD2 matches at 10 bases. The length of the CDR3 is 15 residues. Germline assignment: CDR1 SGHNT and CDR2 YENEEA. V shed 5 bases and J 4 bases; nucleotides not matched to a gene: 5. CDR3 in DNA: TGTGCCAGCAGCAATAAACTAGCGGGATACAATGAGCAGTTCTTC. Its protein is CASSNKLAGYNEQFF.

The chain carries TRBV19 and TRBJ2-1; the D is unclear. This CDR3 is built from 14 residues. Germline lookup yields CDR1 LNHDA and CDR2 SQIVND (reference sequence). V lost 7 bases, J lost 0 bases, and 10 bases lay in between. The CDR3 protein is CASTPGSSYNEQFF. The CDR3 coding sequence is TGTGCCAGTACCCCGGGTAGCTCCTACAATGAGCAGTTCTTC.

The chain uses TRBV7-9 and TRBJ2-5, with 9 bases lining up with TRBD1. Germline values: CDR1 SEHNR, CDR2 FQNEAQ (reference sequence). The CDR3 has 17 amino acids. J lost 4 bases, V lost 8 bases, and 17 bases had no gene match. CDR3 nucleotides: TGTGCCAGCGCGACGAGAGCGGGGACAGGGTCCTCAGAGACCCAGTACTTC. It specifies CASATRAGTGSSETQYF.

The gene calls are TRBV7-2 and TRBJ1-1, with D unresolved. Germline V CDR1 and CDR2: SGHTA, FQGNSA. V was pared by 7 bases and J by 3 bases, with 15 bases between. This CDR3 region has 14 residues. CDR3 amino acids: CASNSGIGDTEAFF. For the CDR3, the DNA is TGTGCCAGCAACTCCGGGATTGGGGACACTGAAGCTTTCTTT. The whole variable domain, filled in from reference TRBV7-2 and TRBJ1-1, reads GAGVSQSPSNKVTEKGKDVELRCDPISGHTALYWYRQSLGQGLEFLIYFQGNSAPDKSGLPSDRFSAERTGGSVSTLTIQRTQQEDSAVYLCASNSGIGDTEAFFGQGTRLTVV.

The chain links TRBV4-1 to TRBJ2-1; D unclear. Trimming took off 1 base at V and 8 bases at J, with 6 bases between the two ends. Per the germline V gene, CDR1 is MGHRA and CDR2 is YSYEKL. This CDR3 region has 12 residues. The CDR3 is CASSQGWDEQFF. The CDR3 nucleotides are TGCGCCAGCAGCCAAGGATGGGATGAGCAGTTCTTC.